Each of the 5 T cell receptor beta chains below was sequenced from the same sample in a study of technical replicates of blood from a few donors (dated by TCRdb to about 2017). The library was obtained by the immunoSEQ multiplex PCR assay. What TCRdb holds here is the immuneACCESS table cut down to in-frame rearrangements. Part of the clones is not present; checked against another copy, under half of the missing clones reflect an unresolved V gene, and the others are unexplained. This sample holds about 97,000 clones; 96% were observed only once. Together, the top ten hold approximately 0.2% of the sample. The sequencing input was T cells isolated from PBMCs. The source of these receptors is a human donor in good health.

The J gene is TRBJ2-1, the V gene TRBV27; 8 bases fit TRBD1. V gave up 5 bases and J gave up 8 bases; unmatched junction bases: 11. CDR1 is MNHEY and CDR2 is SMNVEV in the germline V gene (reference sequence). This CDR3 comprises 15 residues. The CDR3 DNA reads as TGTGCCAGCAGTCCTCAGGGGGCGCAAGCCGATGAGCAGTTCTTC. This translates into CASSPQGAQADEQFF.

J is TRBJ1-2 and V is TRBV19; D remains ambiguous. Trimming took off 1 base at V and 4 bases at J, with 7 bases between the two ends. Germline CDR1 is LNHDA and CDR2 is SQIVND (reference sequence). The CDR3 spans 13 residues. CDR3 coding DNA: TGTGCCAGTAGTATAGGGCAGTTCTATGGCTACACCTTC. It yields the protein CASSIGQFYGYTF.

This rearrangement joins TRBV7-9 to TRBJ1-2; weak D call: TRBD1 (6 bases). Trimming removed 5 bases from V and 8 bases from J, with 15 bases in between. Looked up from germline, CDR1 is SEHNR and CDR2 is FQNEAQ (reference sequence). This CDR3 has 13 amino acids. The CDR3 sequence: CASSTQGDGGYTF. CDR3 nucleotide sequence: TGTGCCAGCAGCACACAGGGAGACGGCGGCTACACCTTC.

The chain links TRBV7-9 to TRBJ2-7, with 8 positions matching TRBD1. This CDR3 is 14 amino acids long. From germline, CDR1 is SEHNR and CDR2 FQNEAQ (reference sequence). J gave up 8 bases and V 3 bases, and 9 bases lay outside the gene matches. The CDR3 DNA is TGTGCCAGCAGCTTCGCGACAGGGGTCTGGAAGCAGTACTTC. Translated: CASSFATGVWKQYF.

The chain recombines TRBV4-1 with TRBJ2-6; TRBD2 is a possible D gene (6 bases). CDR3 length: 18 amino acids. Germline V gene lookup returns CDR1 MGHRA and CDR2 YSYEKL. The V end lost 4 bases, the J end lost 0 bases, and 16 bases lay between the germline ends. The CDR3 loop is CASSPLAGRGSGANVLTF. Written as DNA, the CDR3 is TGCGCCAGCAGCCCTCTGGCGGGACGGGGCTCTGGGGCCAACGTCCTGACTTTC.